These T cell receptor beta chains were read from a single sample in a study of cytomegalovirus exposure and HLA in healthy donors. Data came from immunoSEQ multiplex PCR; TCRdb stores just in-frame clones and leaves some out. Recorded for this sample: some 130,000 clones. The sample consisted of PBMCs. The receptors shown here come from a woman between 40 and 50 years old in good health and CMV-seropositive. CDR3s include the opening cysteine and the closing phenylalanine or tryptophan. Each record gives: V gene, J gene, CDR3 protein.

>TRBV6-1|TRBJ2-6
CATDRGSSGANVLTF
>TRBV19|TRBJ2-3
CASASITDTQYF
>TRBV9|TRBJ2-7
CASSGTSYEQYF
>TRBV9|TRBJ1-2
CASSVSRGPNYGYTF
>TRBV19|TRBJ2-2
CASSLGLAGSGGELFF
>TRBV10-2|TRBJ2-3
CASSERLAGGDTQYF
>TRBV10-3|TRBJ2-1
CAISVRWEGPYNEQFF
>TRBV5-1|TRBJ2-5
CAGSLSSGGQETQYF
>TRBV5-1|.
CASSLDPGRGSFYEQYF
>TRBV4-3|TRBJ1-3
CASSQDLGGTGSHPGNTIYF
>TRBV11-2|TRBJ1-6
CASSLEGGQGFGSPLHF
>TRBV5-6|TRBJ2-1
CASSRGVGLAAISYNEQFF
>TRBV6-1|TRBJ1-2
CASSDHQDRADYGYTF
>TRBV5-8|TRBJ1-4
CASSFGTGFGWSEKLFF
>TRBV29-1|TRBJ2-5
CSVEIHRGRGETQYF
>TRBV20-1|TRBJ2-5
CSASVSETQYF
>TRBV19|TRBJ1-2
CASTANYGYTF
>TRBV28|TRBJ1-2
CAIRTGSNYGYTF
>TRBV4-1|TRBJ1-6
CASSQEHRGSPLHF
>TRBV5-6|TRBJ2-7
CASRSGQGVREQYF
>TRBV29-1|TRBJ1-1
CSVDRATEAFF
>TRBV7-9|TRBJ2-5
CASSFGEGETQYF
>TRBV10-3|TRBJ1-2
CAISTGTVGYTF
>TRBV28|TRBJ2-1
CASSLRTGLGHEQFF
>TRBV7-7|TRBJ2-6
CASSPSQGSGANVLTF
>TRBV27|TRBJ1-4
CASTRTGFNEKLFF
>TRBV30|TRBJ2-2
CAWSLRNTGELFF
>TRBV14|TRBJ2-1
CASSLTGYPNEQFF
>TRBV5-1|TRBJ2-7
CASSSPQGPYEQYF
>TRBV28|TRBJ1-3
CASSPQGLGNTIYF
>TRBV7-2|TRBJ2-7
CASSSTAYEQYF
>TRBV27|TRBJ2-7
CASSLSTGSYEQYF
>TRBV28|TRBJ2-3
CASSSVTGAGDTQYF
>TRBV5-1|TRBJ1-5
CASSLGHPNQPQHF
>TRBV5-1|TRBJ2-5
CASSLKIAGDETQYF
>TRBV29-1|TRBJ1-5
CSVAGQGKPQHF
>TRBV5-6|TRBJ2-5
CASSLSVSETQYF
>TRBV7-9|TRBJ2-1
CASTPSFHEQFF
>TRBV7-8|TRBJ2-5
CASSLDGGQTQYF
>TRBV5-5|TRBJ2-7
CASSLAPSGSYEQYF
>TRBV15|TRBJ2-3
CATSRDLGSDTQYF